Listed below are T cell receptor beta chains from one sample, sequenced in a study of tumor-infiltrating lymphocytes in primary liver carcinoma. Using its own MiXCR run on the multiplex PCR reads, TCRdb lists one record per CDR3 protein. Of under 150,000 distinct CDR3 sequences listed, under 70% are singletons. Sample: tumor-adjacent normal liver tissue. These receptors were taken from a woman aged 60-75 years with primary liver carcinoma and hepatitis B virus infection. CDR3s include the opening cysteine and the closing phenylalanine or tryptophan. The D gene is left open where the match is weak. Clone size appears in some rows only: once, few, many, or a class for an expanded clone.

j_call d_call clone_size v_call cdr3_nt cdr3_aa
TRBJ2-2 TRBD2 many TRBV12-3/TRBV12-4 TGTGCCAGCAGTCGGACTAGAAACACCGGGGAGCTGTTTTTT CASSRTRNTGELFF
TRBJ1-2 - - TRBV29-1 TGCAGCGTTGAGGGGGGACTTGGCTACACTTTC CSVEGGLGYTF
TRBJ2-1 TRBD2 - TRBV20-1 TGCAGTGCTAGGAAGGGGGTAGCGGGAATTTGGAATGAGCAGTTCTTC CSARKGVAGIWNEQFF
TRBJ2-1 - few TRBV18 TGTGCCAGCTCACCACACCCTAGATACAATGAGCAGTTCTTC CASSPHPRYNEQFF
TRBJ2-5 TRBD2 - TRBV4-2 TGTGCCAGCAGCCAAGATTTAACTAGCGGGATTGAGACCAAGTACTTC CASSQDLTSGIETKYF
TRBJ2-6 TRBD1 - TRBV12-3/TRBV12-4 TGTACCAGCAGTCTTCACAGGGGGTCTCCATCTGGGGCCAACGTCCTGACTTTC CTSSLHRGSPSGANVLTF
TRBJ1-1 - - TRBV12-3/TRBV12-4 TGTGCCAGCGGGATGGGAGTGGGCACTGAAGCTTTCTTT CASGMGVGTEAFF
TRBJ2-7 TRBD1 many TRBV13 TGTGCCAGCAGCGCTTGGGACAGGCGGGTCTGGGGGCAGTACTTC CASSAWDRRVWGQYF
TRBJ2-5 TRBD1 - TRBV18 TGTGCCAGCTCACCTAGACAGGGACAACAAGAGACCCAGTACTTC CASSPRQGQQETQYF
TRBJ2-2 - few TRBV11-2 TGTGCTAGCAGCCGTCAGGCGTGGCCAGTAGTCACCGGGGAGCTGTTTTTT CASSRQAWPVVTGELFF
TRBJ1-5 - many TRBV28 TGTGCCAGCAGTCCAAACAGATATAGCAATCAGCCCCAGCATTTT CASSPNRYSNQPQHF
TRBJ2-6 - once TRBV2 TGTGCCAGCAGTTGGGACGGACGCTCTGGGGCCAACGTCCTGACTTTC CASSWDGRSGANVLTF
TRBJ2-1 TRBD1 many TRBV5-1 TGCGCCAGCAGCTTGGGGACAGGGGGGTCCTACAATGAGCAGTTCTTC CASSLGTGGSYNEQFF
TRBJ1-1 - few TRBV19 TGTGCCAGTAGCTATCGTACTGAAGCTTTCTTT CASSYRTEAFF
TRBJ1-2 - - TRBV29-1 TGCAGTACGACCAAAGTCGGCTACACCTTC CSTTKVGYTF
TRBJ2-7 - - TRBV6-2/TRBV6-3 TGTGCCTACAGTGACCCTGTATCGCGATCGTACGAGCAGTACTTC CAYSDPVSRSYEQYF
TRBJ2-1 - - TRBV20-1 TGCAGTGCTAGCTACGAGGGGGTCAATGAGCAGTTCTTC CSASYEGVNEQFF
TRBJ1-6 - - TRBV12-3/TRBV12-4 TGTGCCATCAATCCCGAGGGTTCCTATAATTCACCCCTCCACTTT CAINPEGSYNSPLHF
TRBJ1-2 - many TRBV28 TGTGCCAGCAGAAGACGAGCCCCCTATGGCTACACCTTC CASRRRAPYGYTF
TRBJ2-1 - many TRBV7-8 TGTGCCAGCAGCCGAAGACCAAGGGGGGATGAGCAGTTCTTC CASSRRPRGDEQFF
TRBJ1-4 - - TRBV29-1 TGCAGCGTGGGGACATGGGGCGATGAAAAATTGTTTTTT CSVGTWGDEKLFF
TRBJ2-4 - - TRBV29-1 TGCAGCGTGACAGGTCTAGCCGAAAACATCCAGTACTTC CSVTGLAENIQYF
TRBJ2-7 TRBD2 - TRBV6-1 TGTGCCAGCAGTGCTCGACTAGCAACTGACGACGAGCAGTACTTC CASSARLATDDEQYF
TRBJ2-7 TRBD2 - TRBV29-1 TGTAGCGTTGCCCGACTAGCGGGGGCCCATGGGGAGCAGTACTTC CSVARLAGAHGEQYF
TRBJ2-3 TRBD1 - TRBV29-1 TGCATCGTTGAAAGGACAGGGAGAAATACGCAGTGTTTT CIVERTGRNTQCF
TRBJ2-5 - medium-sized TRBV5-1 TGTGCCAGCAGCTTGCAAGAGACCCAGTACTTC CASSLQETQYF
TRBJ2-7 - - TRBV29-1 TGCAGCGTTAAAGAGCAGTCCTACGAGCAATACTTC CSVKEQSYEQYF
TRBJ2-7 TRBD1 - TRBV6-1 TGTGCCAGCAGTGATGGGACAGGGGGCTCATACAAGCGGTACTTC CASSDGTGGSYKRYF
TRBJ2-7 - - TRBV25-1 TGTACCAGCAAGTTGGGGGCGGGAGAGCAGTACTTC CTSKLGAGEQYF
TRBJ2-7 - - TRBV11-2 TGTGCAAGCAGTCAGATCAGGGGAGCCAACCCCAACTACGAGCAGTACTTC CASSQIRGANPNYEQYF
TRBJ1-1 - - TRBV25-1 TGTACCAGCAGCCCGACAAGAATGAACACTGAAGCTTTCTTT CTSSPTRMNTEAFF
TRBJ1-1 TRBD1 many TRBV12-3/TRBV12-4 TGTGCCAGCAGTCTTAGACAGGGGAGGGACACTGAAGCTTTCTTT CASSLRQGRDTEAFF
TRBJ2-1 - - TRBV14 TGCGCCAGCAGCCAAGTCTCTGGACTAATCAGAGACAATGAGCAGTTCTTC CASSQVSGLIRDNEQFF
TRBJ1-1 TRBD1 - TRBV12-3/TRBV12-4 TGTGCCAACAGCCCCGACCGGACAGGGATCGGGACCGCTGAAGCTTTCTTT CANSPDRTGIGTAEAFF
TRBJ2-3 TRBD2 - TRBV6-1 TGTGCCAGCCGCCAAACTCGACTAGCGGGTGCAGATAGGCAGTATTTT CASRQTRLAGADRQYF
TRBJ1-1 TRBD1 - TRBV5-1 TGCGCCAGCAGCCTCGGAGGGGTACGGGACAGGGGACCCATGGACACTGAAGCTCTCTTT CASSLGGVRDRGPMDTEALF
TRBJ2-5 - many TRBV12-3/TRBV12-4 TGTGCCAGCAGTTCCGCAGGGGACCAGTACTTC CASSSAGDQYF
TRBJ2-1 - - TRBV11-2 TGTGCCAGTAGTCCGGACTCGGGGTATAGGGAGCGGTTCTTC CASSPDSGYRERFF
TRBJ2-1 - many TRBV10-1 TGCGCCAGCGGGTCGAGCTCCTACAATGAGCAGTTCTTC CASGSSSYNEQFF
TRBJ2-3 - - TRBV11-2 TGTGCCAGCAGCTTCGGGGTCTTGGGGGAAACGCGGTATTTT CASSFGVLGETRYF
TRBJ2-7 - - TRBV6-5 TGTGCCAGCAGACCTACAGGATCGGGGTCCTACGAAGAGTACTTC CASRPTGSGSYEEYF
TRBJ1-2 - - TRBV5-4 TGTGCCAGCAGCTTGGCGCGACAGGTCTATGGCTACACCTTC CASSLARQVYGYTF